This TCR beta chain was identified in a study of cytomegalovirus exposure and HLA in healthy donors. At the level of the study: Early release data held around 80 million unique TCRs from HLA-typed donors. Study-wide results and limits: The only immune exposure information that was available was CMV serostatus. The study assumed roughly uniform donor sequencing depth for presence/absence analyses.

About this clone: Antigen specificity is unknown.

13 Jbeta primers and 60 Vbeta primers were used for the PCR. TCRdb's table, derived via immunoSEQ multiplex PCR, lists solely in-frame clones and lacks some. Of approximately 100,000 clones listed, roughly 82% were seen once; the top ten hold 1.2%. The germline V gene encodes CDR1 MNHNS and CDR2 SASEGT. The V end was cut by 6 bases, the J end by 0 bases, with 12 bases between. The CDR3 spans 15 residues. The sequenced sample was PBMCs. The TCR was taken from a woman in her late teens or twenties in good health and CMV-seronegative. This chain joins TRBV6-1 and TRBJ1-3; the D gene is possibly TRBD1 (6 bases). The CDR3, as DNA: TGTGCCAGCAGCGTGGACAGTAACTCTGGAAACACCATATATTTT. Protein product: CASSVDSNSGNTIYF.